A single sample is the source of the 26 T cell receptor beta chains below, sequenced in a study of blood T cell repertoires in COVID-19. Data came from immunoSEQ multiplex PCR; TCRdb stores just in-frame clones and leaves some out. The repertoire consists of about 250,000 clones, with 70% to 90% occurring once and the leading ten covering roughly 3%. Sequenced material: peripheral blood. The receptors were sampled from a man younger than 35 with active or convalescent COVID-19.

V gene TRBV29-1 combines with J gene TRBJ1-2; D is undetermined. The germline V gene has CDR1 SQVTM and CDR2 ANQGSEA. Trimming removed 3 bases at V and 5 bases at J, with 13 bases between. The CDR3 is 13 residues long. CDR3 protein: CSVDSAGSYGYTF. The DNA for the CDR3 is TGCAGCGTTGATTCGGCAGGAAGTTATGGCTACACCTTC.

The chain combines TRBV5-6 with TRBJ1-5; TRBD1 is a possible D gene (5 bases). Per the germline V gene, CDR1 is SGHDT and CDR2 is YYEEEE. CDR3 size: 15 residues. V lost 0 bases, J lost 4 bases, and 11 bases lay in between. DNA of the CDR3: TGTGCCAGCAGCTTGGCCGGAAAGGGGAATCAGCCCCAGCATTTT. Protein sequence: CASSLAGKGNQPQHF.

The CDR3 sequence: CASSAGSAEQYF. CDR3 bases: TGTGCCAGCAGCGCGGGGTCGGCCGAGCAGTACTTC. This chain uses TRBV5-6 with TRBJ2-7; D might be TRBD2 (6 bases). The CDR3 consists of 12 residues. V gave up 4 bases and J gave up 6 bases, with 11 bases separating them. Germline V lookup: CDR1 SGHDT, CDR2 YYEEEE. The full variable domain, its missing parts supplied by reference TRBV5-6 and TRBJ2-7, is DAGVTQSPTHLIKTRGQQVTLRCSPKSGHDTVSWYQQALGQGPQFIFQYYEEEERQRGNFPDRFSGHQFPNYSSELNVNALLLGDSALYLCASSAGSAEQYFGPGTRLTVT.

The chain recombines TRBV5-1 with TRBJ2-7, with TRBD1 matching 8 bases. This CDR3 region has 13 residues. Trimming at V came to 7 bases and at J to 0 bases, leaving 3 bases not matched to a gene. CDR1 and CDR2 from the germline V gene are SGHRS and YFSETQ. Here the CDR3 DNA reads TGCGCCAGCCGGACAGGGAACTCCTACGAGCAGTACTTC. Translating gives CASRTGNSYEQYF. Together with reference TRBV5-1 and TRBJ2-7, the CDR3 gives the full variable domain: KAGVTQTPRYLIKTRGQQVTLSCSPISGHRSVSWYQQTPGQGLQFLFEYFSETQRNKGNFPGRFSGRQFSNSRSEMNVSTLELGDSALYLCASRTGNSYEQYFGPGTRLTVT.

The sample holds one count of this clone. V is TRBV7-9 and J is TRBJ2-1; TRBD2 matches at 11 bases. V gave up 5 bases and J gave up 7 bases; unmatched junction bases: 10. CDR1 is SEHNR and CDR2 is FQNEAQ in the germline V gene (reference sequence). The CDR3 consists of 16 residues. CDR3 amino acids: CASSPIAGGNPNEQFF. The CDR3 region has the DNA TGTGCCAGCAGCCCCATAGCGGGGGGGAATCCAAATGAGCAGTTCTTC.

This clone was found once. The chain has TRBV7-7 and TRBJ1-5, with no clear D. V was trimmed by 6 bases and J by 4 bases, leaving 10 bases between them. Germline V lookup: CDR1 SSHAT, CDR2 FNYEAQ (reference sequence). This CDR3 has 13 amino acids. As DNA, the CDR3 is TGTGCCAGCAGTTCGCGGCCGAATCAGCCCCAGCATTTT. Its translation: CASSSRPNQPQHF.

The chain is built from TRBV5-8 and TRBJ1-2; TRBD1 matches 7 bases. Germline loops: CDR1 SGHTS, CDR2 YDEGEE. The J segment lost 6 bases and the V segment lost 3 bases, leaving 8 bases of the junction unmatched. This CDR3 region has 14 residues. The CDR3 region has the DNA TGTGCCAGCAGCTCGGAGACAGGGTGGGATGGCTACACCTTC. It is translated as CASSSETGWDGYTF.

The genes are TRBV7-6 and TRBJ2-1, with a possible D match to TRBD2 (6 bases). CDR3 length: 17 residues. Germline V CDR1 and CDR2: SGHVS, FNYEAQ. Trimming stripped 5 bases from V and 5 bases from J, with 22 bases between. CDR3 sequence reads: CASSQELGGQRDNEQFF. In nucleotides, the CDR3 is TGTGCCAGCAGCCAGGAATTGGGGGGTCAGAGGGACAATGAGCAGTTCTTC. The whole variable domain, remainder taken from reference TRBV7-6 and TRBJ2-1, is GAGVSQSPRYKVTKRGQDVALRCDPISGHVSLYWYRQALGQGPEFLTYFNYEAQQDKSGLPNDRFSAERPEGSISTLTIQRTEQRDSAMYRCASSQELGGQRDNEQFFGPGTRLTVL.

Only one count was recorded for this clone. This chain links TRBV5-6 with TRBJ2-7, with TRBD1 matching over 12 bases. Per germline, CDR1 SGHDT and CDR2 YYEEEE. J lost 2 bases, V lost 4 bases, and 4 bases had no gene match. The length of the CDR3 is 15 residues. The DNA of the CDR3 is TGTGCCAGCAGCCCCCGGGACAGGGGGCCCTACGAGCAGTACTTC. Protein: CASSPRDRGPYEQYF.

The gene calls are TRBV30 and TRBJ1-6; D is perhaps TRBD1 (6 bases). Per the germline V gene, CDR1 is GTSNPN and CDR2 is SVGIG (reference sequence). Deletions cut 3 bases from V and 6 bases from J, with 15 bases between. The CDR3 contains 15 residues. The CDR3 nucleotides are TGTGCCTGGAGCGGGGGGCCGGGGGTTAATTCACCCCTCCACTTT. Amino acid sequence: CAWSGGPGVNSPLHF.

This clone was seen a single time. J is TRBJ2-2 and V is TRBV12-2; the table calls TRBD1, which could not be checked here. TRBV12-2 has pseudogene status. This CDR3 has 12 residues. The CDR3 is CASRYRVGELFF. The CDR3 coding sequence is TGTGCAAGTCGCTACAGGGTCGGGGAGCTGTTTTTT.

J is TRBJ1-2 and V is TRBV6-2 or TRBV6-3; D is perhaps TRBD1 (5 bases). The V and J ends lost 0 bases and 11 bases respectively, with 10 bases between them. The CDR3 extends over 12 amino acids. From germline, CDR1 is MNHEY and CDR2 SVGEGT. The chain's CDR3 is CASSYSMGTYTF. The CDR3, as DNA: TGTGCCAGCAGTTACTCGATGGGGACTTACACCTTC.

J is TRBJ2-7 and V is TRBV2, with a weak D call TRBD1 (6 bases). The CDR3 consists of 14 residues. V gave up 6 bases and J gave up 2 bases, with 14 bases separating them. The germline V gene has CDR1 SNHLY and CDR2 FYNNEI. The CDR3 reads CASRTTGSAYEQYF. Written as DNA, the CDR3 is TGTGCCAGCAGGACGACAGGAAGTGCCTACGAGCAGTACTTC. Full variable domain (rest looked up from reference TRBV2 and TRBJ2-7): EPEVTQTPSHQVTQMGQEVILRCVPISNHLYFYWYRQILGQKVEFLVSFYNNEISEKSEIFDDQFSVERPDGSNFTLKIRSTKLEDSAMYFCASRTTGSAYEQYFGPGTRLTVT.

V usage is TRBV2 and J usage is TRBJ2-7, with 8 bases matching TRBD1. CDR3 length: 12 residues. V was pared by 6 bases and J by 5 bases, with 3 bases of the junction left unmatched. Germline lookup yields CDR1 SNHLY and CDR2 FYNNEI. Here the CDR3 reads CASRDRGHEQYF. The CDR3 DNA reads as TGTGCCAGCAGAGACAGGGGACACGAGCAGTACTTC.

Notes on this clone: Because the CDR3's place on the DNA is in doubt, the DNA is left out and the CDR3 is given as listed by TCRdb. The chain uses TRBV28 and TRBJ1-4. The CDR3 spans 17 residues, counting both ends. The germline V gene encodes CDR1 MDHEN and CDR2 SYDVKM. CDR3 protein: CASSFLAGRWTNEKLFF.

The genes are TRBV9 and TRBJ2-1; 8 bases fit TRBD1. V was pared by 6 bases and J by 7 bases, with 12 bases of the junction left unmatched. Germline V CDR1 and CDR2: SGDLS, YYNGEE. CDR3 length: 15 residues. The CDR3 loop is CASNTGGRWNNEQFF. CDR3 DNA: TGTGCCAGCAACACAGGGGGTAGGTGGAATAATGAGCAGTTCTTC.

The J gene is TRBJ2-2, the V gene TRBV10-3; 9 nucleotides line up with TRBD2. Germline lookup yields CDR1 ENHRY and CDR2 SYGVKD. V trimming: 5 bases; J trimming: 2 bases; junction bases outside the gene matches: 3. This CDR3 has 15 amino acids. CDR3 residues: CAISPSGVNTGELFF. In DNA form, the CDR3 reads TGTGCCATCAGTCCTAGCGGGGTTAACACCGGGGAGCTGTTTTTT.

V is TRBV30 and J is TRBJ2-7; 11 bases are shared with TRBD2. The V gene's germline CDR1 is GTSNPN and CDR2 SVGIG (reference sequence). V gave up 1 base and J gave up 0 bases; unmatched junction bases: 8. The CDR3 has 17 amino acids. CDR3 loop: CAWSGASGGSSSYEQYF. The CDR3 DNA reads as TGTGCCTGGAGTGGTGCTAGCGGGGGGTCGAGCTCCTACGAGCAGTACTTC.

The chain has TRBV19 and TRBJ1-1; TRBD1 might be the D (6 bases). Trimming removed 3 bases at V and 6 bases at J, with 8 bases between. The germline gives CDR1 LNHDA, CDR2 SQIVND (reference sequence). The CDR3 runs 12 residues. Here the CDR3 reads CASSMGAAEAFF. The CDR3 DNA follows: TGTGCCAGTAGTATGGGGGCCGCTGAAGCTTTCTTT.

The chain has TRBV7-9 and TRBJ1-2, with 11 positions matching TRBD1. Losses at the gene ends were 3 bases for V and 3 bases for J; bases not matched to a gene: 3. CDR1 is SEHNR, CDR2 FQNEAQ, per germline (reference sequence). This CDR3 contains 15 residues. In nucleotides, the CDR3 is TGTGCCAGCAGCTTGATGGGACAGGGGGACTATGGCTACACCTTC. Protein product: CASSLMGQGDYGYTF.

The CDR3 reads CASSDLRGSYNEQFF. In DNA form, the CDR3 reads TGTGCCAGCAGTGATCTCCGGGGAAGCTACAATGAGCAGTTCTTC. V is TRBV6-1 and J is TRBJ2-1; weak D call: TRBD2 (5 bases). The CDR3 spans 15 residues. V gave up 3 bases and J gave up 3 bases, with 12 bases separating them. Germline V CDR1 and CDR2: MNHNS, SASEGT.

The CDR3 DNA follows: TGTGCCAGCAGTATCGACAGCTATGGCTACACCTTC. Translation gives CASSIDSYGYTF. The V and J genes are TRBV12-3 or TRBV12-4 and TRBJ1-2; D might be TRBD1 (5 bases). V lost 5 bases, J lost 4 bases, and 8 bases lay in between. The CDR3 runs 12 residues.

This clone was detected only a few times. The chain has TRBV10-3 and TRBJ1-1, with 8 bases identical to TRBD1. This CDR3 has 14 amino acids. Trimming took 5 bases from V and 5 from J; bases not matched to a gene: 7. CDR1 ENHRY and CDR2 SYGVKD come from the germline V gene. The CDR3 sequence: CAISQDREGTEAFF. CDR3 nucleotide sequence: TGTGCCATCAGTCAGGACAGGGAAGGAACTGAAGCTTTCTTT.

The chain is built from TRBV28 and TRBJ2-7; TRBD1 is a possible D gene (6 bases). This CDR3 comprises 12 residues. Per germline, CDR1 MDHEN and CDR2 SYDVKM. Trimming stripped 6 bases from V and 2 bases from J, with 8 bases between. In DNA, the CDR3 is TGTGCCAGCAGCCCAGGGGCCTACGAGCAGTACTTC. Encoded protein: CASSPGAYEQYF.

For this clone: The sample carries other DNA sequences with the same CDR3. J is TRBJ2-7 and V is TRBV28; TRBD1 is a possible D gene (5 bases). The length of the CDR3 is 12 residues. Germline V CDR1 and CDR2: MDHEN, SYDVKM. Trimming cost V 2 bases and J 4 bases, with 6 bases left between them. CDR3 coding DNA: TGTGCCAGCAGTTTAGCAGGGTACGAGCAGTACTTC. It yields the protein CASSLAGYEQYF.

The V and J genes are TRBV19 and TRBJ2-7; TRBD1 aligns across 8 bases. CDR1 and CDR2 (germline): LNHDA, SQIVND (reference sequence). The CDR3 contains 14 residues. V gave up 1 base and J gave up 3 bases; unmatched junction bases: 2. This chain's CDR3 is CASSIGQGSYEQYF. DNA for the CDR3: TGTGCCAGTAGTATAGGACAGGGGAGCTACGAGCAGTACTTC.